This T cell receptor beta chain appears in the sequencing data of a study of T-cell memory formation after mild COVID-19. Study results and limitations: Among clones peaking at day 37 in the second wave, SARS-CoV-2 specificity remained unconfirmed. The study found contracting CD4+ clones mainly in CM and EM and contracting CD8+ clones in EMRA. Some clones that responded turned up in pre-infection memory, which suggests that cross-reactive memory joined in.

Constant-segment primers and 5'RACE yielded cDNA libraries for TCR alpha and TCR beta, each carrying sample barcodes and UMIs. TCRdb fed the 5' RACE reads into MiXCR, producing one record per CDR3 protein. Among 250,000 to 350,000 distinct CDR3 sequences, 14% were seen once, and the ten largest hold over 20%. As for this clonotype: Its antigen is unidentified.

CDR3 length: 14 amino acids. The sequencing input was PBMCs or a T cell subset sorted from them (not recorded which). The V and J genes are TRBV21-1 and TRBJ2-1; the table assigns TRBD1, which was not confirmed against the DNA. TRBV21-1 is tagged as a pseudogene. The sequence derives from a man younger than 35 who had mild COVID-19 (a few samples of this study predate the infection). Cell type and time point are not known. The CDR3 loop reads CASSNGQGFNEQFF. The CDR3 nucleotides are TGTGCCAGCAGCAACGGACAGGGGTTCAATGAGCAGTTCTTC.